The next 2 T cell receptor beta chains were all read from a single sample in a study of CD8+ T cells in alopecia areata. The treatment is: oral pan-JAK inhibitor, 5-10 mg twice daily. cDNA reverse transcribed from extracted RNA served as the sequencing template. The repertoire was sequenced with immunoSEQ multiplex PCR; TCRdb's copy has only in-frame clones and lacks some. The sample lists 130,000 to 150,000 clones, 82% occurring once. The specimen was CD8+ T cells sorted from blood, collected at week 4, from a patient treated with tofacitinib. The receptor source for this set is a human donor with alopecia areata.

The chain links TRBV30 to TRBJ2-3; the D is unclear. Germline V lookup: CDR1 GTSNPN, CDR2 SVGIG (reference sequence). CDR3 size: 14 residues. V dropped 0 bases and J dropped 1 base, with 8 bases sitting between them. The CDR3 DNA reads TGTGCCTGGAGTGTATCAGGCCGCACAGATACGCAGTATTTT. Amino acid sequence: CAWSVSGRTDTQYF.

This clone was found a few times. The chain is built from TRBV18 and TRBJ2-1; D ambiguous. The CDR3 contains 11 residues. Germline V gene sequence: CDR1 KGHSH, CDR2 LQKENI. V lost 3 bases, J lost 8 bases, and 5 bases lay in between. CDR3 DNA sequence: TGTGCCAGCTCACCCGCAGATGAGCAGTTCTTC. Its protein is CASSPADEQFF.